Below, 21 T cell receptor beta chains from the same sample are listed, as sequenced in a study of cytomegalovirus exposure and HLA in healthy donors. PCR employed 60 Vbeta and 13 Jbeta primers. Only in-frame clones appear in the TCRdb table, and some are missing; sequencing was by immunoSEQ multiplex PCR. This sample has some 110,000 clones, with approximately 80% found just once. The material sequenced was PBMCs. The receptor set was obtained from a man aged 50-59 years in good health and CMV-seropositive.

This chain links TRBV2 with TRBJ2-6, with no clear D. The CDR3 extends over 13 amino acids. Germline lookup yields CDR1 SNHLY and CDR2 FYNNEI. The V end lost 10 bases, the J end lost 0 bases, and 7 bases lay between the germline ends. The CDR3 loop is CATRGSGANVLTF. Written as DNA, the CDR3 is TGTGCCACCCGAGGCTCTGGGGCCAACGTCCTGACTTTC.

The rearrangement links TRBV4-3 to TRBJ2-1; maybe TRBD2 (8 bases). V shed 0 bases and J shed 1 base, with 19 bases lying between them. From germline, CDR1 is LGHNA and CDR2 YSLEER. This CDR3 is 19 amino acids long. CDR3 in DNA: TGCGCCAGCAGCCAAGATCCCAGGGGGGGGACTAGTTCCTACAATGAGCAGTTCTTC. Translated, it gives CASSQDPRGGTSSYNEQFF.

The gene calls are TRBV4-3 and TRBJ2-2, with D perhaps TRBD1 (5 bases). There are 13 residues in the CDR3. The germline V gene encodes CDR1 LGHNA and CDR2 YSLEER. Trimming took 2 bases from V and 5 from J, leaving 6 bases between them. Written as DNA, the CDR3 is TGCGCCAGCAGCCAAACAGGAACCGGGGAGCTGTTTTTT. Protein sequence: CASSQTGTGELFF.

This chain joins TRBV7-9 and TRBJ1-4; D is perhaps TRBD1 (6 bases). V lost 0 bases and J lost 7, with 12 bases in between. The CDR3 runs to 15 residues. CDR1 is SEHNR, CDR2 FQNEAQ, per germline (reference sequence). As DNA, the CDR3 is TGTGCCAGCAGCTTAGCCCAGGGGCCGGGTGAAAAACTGTTTTTT. This gives the protein CASSLAQGPGEKLFF.

Of note for this clone: The junction differs from germline at one of its ends, possibly a read error. The chain is built from TRBV7-3 and TRBJ2-1; 7 nucleotides align to TRBD2. Per the germline V gene, CDR1 is SGHTA and CDR2 is FQGTGA. This CDR3 is 16 amino acids long. The CDR3: CASSLTLGAGHNEQFF. The CDR3 DNA reads TGTGCCAGCAGCCTAACCCTGGGAGCGGGGCACAATGAGCAGTTCTTC.

The chain is built from TRBV30 and TRBJ1-1; 7 bases align to TRBD1. Unmatched junction bases numbered 9, after V lost 0 bases and J lost 5 bases. Germline V CDR1 and CDR2: GTSNPN, SVGIG (reference sequence). The length of the CDR3 is 15 residues. The CDR3 coding sequence is TGTGCCTGGAGTGTACGCGGCAGGGGGAAAACTGAAGCTTTCTTT. This sequence encodes CAWSVRGRGKTEAFF. The variable domain in full, completed from reference TRBV30 and TRBJ1-1, reads SQTIHQWPATLVQPVGSPLSLECTVEGTSNPNLYWYRQAAGRGLQLLFYSVGIGQISSEVPQNLSASRPQDRQFILSSKKLLLSDSGFYLCAWSVRGRGKTEAFFGQGTRLTVV.

The rearrangement links TRBV7-9 to TRBJ1-5, with D uncertain. The CDR3 totals 13 residues. Looked up from germline, CDR1 is SEHNR and CDR2 is FQNEAQ (reference sequence). The ends were cut back, 5 bases at V and 9 bases at J, with 14 bases in the middle. The CDR3 protein is CASSPPRPRPQHF. DNA for the CDR3: TGTGCCAGCAGCCCACCCCGCCCTAGGCCCCAGCATTTT.

This sequence joins TRBV5-6 and TRBJ1-3, with D possibly TRBD1 on 5 matching bases. Germline V gene data show CDR1 as SGHDT and CDR2 as YYEEEE. V lost 6 bases, J lost 4 bases, and 20 bases lay in between. The CDR3 is 16 amino acids. CDR3 region: CASTRAGWYSGNTIYF. CDR3 DNA sequence: TGTGCCAGCACCCGCGCAGGGTGGTATTCCGGAAACACCATATATTTT.

This clone appeared a single time. DNA for the CDR3: TGTGCCAGCAGCGTAGGAGGGGGACAGCCAAGCTCTGGAAACACCATATATTTT. This encodes CASSVGGGQPSSGNTIYF. The chain links TRBV9 to TRBJ1-3; 7 positions agree with TRBD1. CDR3 size: 18 residues. Unmatched junction bases numbered 9, after V lost 0 bases and J lost 0 bases. CDR1 is SGDLS, CDR2 YYNGEE, per germline.

The chain carries TRBV28 and TRBJ1-6; possibly TRBD1 for D (5 bases). This CDR3 comprises 16 residues. Germline V gene sequence: CDR1 MDHEN, CDR2 SYDVKM. The V and J ends lost 4 bases and 0 bases respectively, with 10 bases between them. The CDR3, as DNA: TGTGCCAGCAGTTCGACAGTTAGCTCCTATAATTCACCCCTCCACTTT. Translated: CASSSTVSSYNSPLHF.

V and J are TRBV29-1 and TRBJ1-2; D is unclear. The V gene lost 3 bases and the J gene lost 7 bases, with 15 bases spanning the gap. The germline V gene encodes CDR1 SQVTM and CDR2 ANQGSEA. The CDR3 contains 13 residues. As DNA, the CDR3 is TGCAGCGTTGAGGAGCTCCTCGCGATTGGCTACACCTTC. Translating it yields CSVEELLAIGYTF.

The CDR3 sequence: CASSYVAGGPNEQFF. The DNA of the CDR3 is TGTGCCAGCAGTTACGTAGCGGGAGGGCCCAATGAGCAGTTCTTC. The chain combines TRBV6-6 with TRBJ2-1; 11 nucleotides agree with TRBD2. The CDR3 runs to 15 residues. V shed 2 bases and J 6 bases; nucleotides not matched to a gene: 3. Germline V gene lookup returns CDR1 MNHNY and CDR2 SVGAGI (reference sequence).

The count of this clone is one. This chain uses TRBV5-1 with TRBJ2-3; 7 positions match TRBD2. Germline V CDR1 and CDR2: SGHRS, YFSETQ. V was clipped by 4 bases and J by 0 bases; unmatched bases: 2. The CDR3 length is 14 residues. CDR3 loop: CASSGGGSTDTQYF. The CDR3, as DNA: TGCGCCAGCAGCGGGGGGGGTAGCACAGATACGCAGTATTTT.

This chain joins TRBV5-1 and TRBJ1-6; 11 nucleotides agree with TRBD1. CDR3 size: 17 residues. CDR1 SGHRS and CDR2 YFSETQ come from the germline V gene. J gave up 8 bases and V 3 bases, and 10 bases lay outside the gene matches. The chain's CDR3 is CASSWGPGTGGYSPLHF. The CDR3 DNA reads TGCGCCAGCAGCTGGGGCCCCGGGACAGGGGGGTATTCACCCCTCCACTTT.

This chain joins TRBV7-9 and TRBJ2-1; 9 positions agree with TRBD2. Germline CDR1 SEHNR, CDR2 FQNEAQ (reference sequence). The CDR3 has 15 amino acids. V dropped 3 bases and J dropped 4; count of bases not matched to a gene: 4. The CDR3 loop reads CASSFSGRVYNEQFF. CDR3 in DNA: TGTGCCAGCAGCTTTAGCGGGAGAGTATACAATGAGCAGTTCTTC.

The chain's CDR3 is CASSLVGKANSGNTIYF. DNA for the CDR3: TGCGCCAGCAGCTTGGTGGGCAAGGCGAACTCTGGAAACACCATATATTTT. V gene TRBV5-1 combines with J gene TRBJ1-3; D remains unclear. Trimming removed 0 bases from V and 0 bases from J, with 13 bases in between. The CDR3 covers 17 residues. CDR1 SGHRS and CDR2 YFSETQ come from the germline V gene.

The V call is TRBV30, the J call TRBJ2-5, with 7 positions matching TRBD2. The J segment lost 4 bases and the V segment lost 2 bases, leaving 4 bases of the junction unmatched. Germline V gene sequence: CDR1 GTSNPN, CDR2 SVGIG (reference sequence). The CDR3 totals 13 residues. Here the CDR3 DNA reads TGTGCCTGGAGTCGCGGACTAGGAGAGACCCAGTACTTC. This sequence encodes CAWSRGLGETQYF.

The chain carries TRBV28 and TRBJ1-2; D call uncertain. The CDR3 runs 15 residues. The V end was cut by 3 bases, the J end by 2 bases, with 13 bases between. Germline V lookup: CDR1 MDHEN, CDR2 SYDVKM. Written as DNA, the CDR3 is TGTGCCAGCAGTTTCCTTGGACGGGAAAACTATGGCTACACCTTC. This sequence encodes CASSFLGRENYGYTF.

The CDR3 DNA sequence: TGTGCCTGGAGTGAACCGGGACAGGGGGCCCATGGCTATGGCTACACCTTC. Its translation is CAWSEPGQGAHGYGYTF. This chain connects TRBV30 to TRBJ1-2, with 12 bases lining up with TRBD1. Germline values: CDR1 GTSNPN, CDR2 SVGIG (reference sequence). The CDR3 is made up of 17 amino acids. V dropped 1 base and J dropped 4; count of bases not matched to a gene: 10. Variable domain in full (rest from reference TRBV30 and TRBJ1-2): SQTIHQWPATLVQPVGSPLSLECTVEGTSNPNLYWYRQAAGRGLQLLFYSVGIGQISSEVPQNLSASRPQDRQFILSSKKLLLSDSGFYLCAWSEPGQGAHGYGYTFGSGTRLTVV.

The V and J genes are TRBV30 and TRBJ1-4; D perhaps matches TRBD1 (5 bases). Germline V lookup: CDR1 GTSNPN, CDR2 SVGIG (reference sequence). The V gene lost 0 bases and the J gene lost 8 bases, with 13 bases spanning the gap. The CDR3 contains 14 residues. The CDR3 DNA sequence: TGTGCCTGGAGTGTAAATCATCCAGGGGAAAAACTGTTTTTT. Amino acid sequence: CAWSVNHPGEKLFF.

The V gene is TRBV10-1, the J gene TRBJ1-1; no clear D gene. CDR3 length equals 14 residues. With 0 bases removed from V and 1 base from J, the gap between germline ends came to 6 bases. In germline, CDR1 is WNHNN, CDR2 SYGVQD (reference sequence). DNA for the CDR3: TGCGCCAGCAGTGAGTCGGGAGAGAACACTGAAGCTTTCTTT. Protein product: CASSESGENTEAFF.